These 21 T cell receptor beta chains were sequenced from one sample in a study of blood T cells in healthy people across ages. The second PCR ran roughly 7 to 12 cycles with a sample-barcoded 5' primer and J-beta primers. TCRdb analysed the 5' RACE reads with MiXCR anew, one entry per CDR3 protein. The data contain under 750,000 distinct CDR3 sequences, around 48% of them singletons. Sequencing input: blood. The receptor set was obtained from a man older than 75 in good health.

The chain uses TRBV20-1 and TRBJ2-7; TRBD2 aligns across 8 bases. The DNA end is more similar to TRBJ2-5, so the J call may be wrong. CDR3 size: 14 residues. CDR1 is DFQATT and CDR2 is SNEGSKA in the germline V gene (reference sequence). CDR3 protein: CSAPAAGVAETQYF. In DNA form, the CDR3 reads TGCAGTGCCCCTGCAGCGGGAGTCGCTGAGACCCAGTACTTC.

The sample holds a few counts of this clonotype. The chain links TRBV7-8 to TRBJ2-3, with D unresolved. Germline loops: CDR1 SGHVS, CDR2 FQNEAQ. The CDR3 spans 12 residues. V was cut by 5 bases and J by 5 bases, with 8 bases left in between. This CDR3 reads CASSTHLDTQYF. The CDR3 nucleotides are TGTGCCAGCAGCACGCACTTAGATACGCAGTATTTT.

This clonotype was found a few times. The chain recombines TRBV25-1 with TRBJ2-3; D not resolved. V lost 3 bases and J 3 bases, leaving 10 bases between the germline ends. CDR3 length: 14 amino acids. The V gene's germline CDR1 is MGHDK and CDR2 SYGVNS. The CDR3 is CASSEGRLTDTQYF. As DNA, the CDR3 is TGTGCCAGCAGTGAGGGTAGACTGACAGATACGCAGTATTTT.

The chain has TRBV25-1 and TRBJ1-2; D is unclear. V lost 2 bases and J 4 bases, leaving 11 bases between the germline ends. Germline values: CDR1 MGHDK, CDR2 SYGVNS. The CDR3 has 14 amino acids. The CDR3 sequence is CASSEPGRVYGYTF. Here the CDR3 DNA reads TGTGCCAGCAGTGAACCTGGAAGGGTCTATGGCTACACCTTC.

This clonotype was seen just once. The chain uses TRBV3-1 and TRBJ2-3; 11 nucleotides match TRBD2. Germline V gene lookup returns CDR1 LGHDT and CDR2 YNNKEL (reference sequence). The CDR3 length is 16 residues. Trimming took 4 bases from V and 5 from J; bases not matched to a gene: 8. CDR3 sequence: CASSPGTSGGRDTQYF. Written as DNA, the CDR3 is TGTGCCAGCAGCCCGGGGACTAGCGGCGGCAGAGATACGCAGTATTTT.

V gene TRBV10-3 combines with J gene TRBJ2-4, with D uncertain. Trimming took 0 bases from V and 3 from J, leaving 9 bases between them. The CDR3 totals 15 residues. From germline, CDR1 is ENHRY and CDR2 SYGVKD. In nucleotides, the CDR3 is TGTGCCATCAGTGAGTCCAAGGGCGGCAAAAACATTCAGTACTTC. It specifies CAISESKGGKNIQYF.

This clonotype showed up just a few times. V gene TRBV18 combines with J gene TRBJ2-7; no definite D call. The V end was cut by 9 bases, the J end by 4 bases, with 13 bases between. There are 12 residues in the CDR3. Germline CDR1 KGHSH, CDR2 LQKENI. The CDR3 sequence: CARPEACYEQYF. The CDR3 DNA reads TGTGCCAGACCGGAAGCCTGTTACGAGCAGTACTTC.

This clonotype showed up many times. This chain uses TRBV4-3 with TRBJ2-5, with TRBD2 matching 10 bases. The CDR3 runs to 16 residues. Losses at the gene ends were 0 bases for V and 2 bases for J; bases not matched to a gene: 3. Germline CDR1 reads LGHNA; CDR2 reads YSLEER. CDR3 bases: TGCGCCAGCAGCCAAGATCGGACTAGCGGACAAGAGACCCAGTACTTC. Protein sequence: CASSQDRTSGQETQYF.

CDR3 in DNA: TGCAGTGCTAGCCAAACGAACTATGGCTACACCTTC. Its translation is CSASQTNYGYTF. J is TRBJ1-2 and V is TRBV20-1; D not resolved. The germline V gene encodes CDR1 DFQATT and CDR2 SNEGSKA (reference sequence). Trimming left V 3 bases short and J 2 bases short, with 7 bases between. The CDR3 is 12 amino acids.

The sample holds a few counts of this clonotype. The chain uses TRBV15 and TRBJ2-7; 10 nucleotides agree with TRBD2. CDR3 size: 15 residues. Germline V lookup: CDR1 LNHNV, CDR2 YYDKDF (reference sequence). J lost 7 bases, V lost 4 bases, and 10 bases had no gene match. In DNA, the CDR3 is TGTGCCACCAGCAAGACGGCTAGCGGGAGCAAAGAGCAGTACTTC. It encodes CATSKTASGSKEQYF.

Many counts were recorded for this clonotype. As DNA, the CDR3 is TGCAGCGTCATAGACGGAGTCACCTACGAGCAGTACTTC. Translating it yields CSVIDGVTYEQYF. J is TRBJ2-7 and V is TRBV29-1, with unresolved D. The CDR3 contains 13 residues. Germline V gives CDR1 SQVTM, CDR2 ANQGSEA. The V end was cut by 6 bases, the J end by 2 bases, with 14 bases between.

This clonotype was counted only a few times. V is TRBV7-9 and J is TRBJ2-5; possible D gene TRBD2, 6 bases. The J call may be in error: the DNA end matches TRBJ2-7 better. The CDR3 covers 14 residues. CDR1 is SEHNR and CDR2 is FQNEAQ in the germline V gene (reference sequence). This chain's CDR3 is CASSQDGGSGEQYF. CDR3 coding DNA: TGTGCCAGCAGCCAAGATGGAGGGTCCGGCGAGCAGTACTTC.

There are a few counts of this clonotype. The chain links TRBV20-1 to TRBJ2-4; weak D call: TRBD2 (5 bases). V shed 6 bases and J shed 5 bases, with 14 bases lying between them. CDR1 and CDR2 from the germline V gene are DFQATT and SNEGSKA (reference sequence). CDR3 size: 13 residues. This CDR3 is CSAVLALENIQYF. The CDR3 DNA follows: TGCAGTGCGGTCCTAGCCCTGGAAAACATTCAGTACTTC.

The CDR3 nucleotides read TGTGCCAGCAGTGACGAAGGCAGCGGGAATTCACCCCTCCACTTT. Protein product: CASSDEGSGNSPLHF. The V gene is TRBV6-1, the J gene TRBJ1-6; D uncertain. The V gene lost 3 bases and the J gene lost 7 bases, with 13 bases spanning the gap. This CDR3 spans 15 amino acids. Germline V gene data show CDR1 as MNHNS and CDR2 as SASEGT.

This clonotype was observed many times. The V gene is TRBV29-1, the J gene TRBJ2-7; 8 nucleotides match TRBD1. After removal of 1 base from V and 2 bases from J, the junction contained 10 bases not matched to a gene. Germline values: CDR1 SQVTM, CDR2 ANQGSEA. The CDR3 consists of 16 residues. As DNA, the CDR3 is TGCAGCGTTGAAGCTCCGGCAGGACAGGGAGCCTACGAGCAGTACTTC. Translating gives CSVEAPAGQGAYEQYF.

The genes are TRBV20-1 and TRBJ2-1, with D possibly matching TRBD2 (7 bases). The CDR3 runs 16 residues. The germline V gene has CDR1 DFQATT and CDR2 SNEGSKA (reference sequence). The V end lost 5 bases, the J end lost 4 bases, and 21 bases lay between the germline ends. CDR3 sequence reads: CSALSGGGSVYNEQFF. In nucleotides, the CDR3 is TGCAGTGCTTTAAGTGGGGGCGGGAGCGTTTACAATGAGCAGTTCTTC.

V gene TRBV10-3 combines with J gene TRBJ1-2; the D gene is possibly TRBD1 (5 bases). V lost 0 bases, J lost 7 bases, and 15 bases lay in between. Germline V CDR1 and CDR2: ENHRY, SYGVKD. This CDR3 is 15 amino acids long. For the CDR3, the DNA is TGTGCCATCAGTGAGTCGGTGGAGGGGTATGGTGGCTACACCTTC. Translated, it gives CAISESVEGYGGYTF.

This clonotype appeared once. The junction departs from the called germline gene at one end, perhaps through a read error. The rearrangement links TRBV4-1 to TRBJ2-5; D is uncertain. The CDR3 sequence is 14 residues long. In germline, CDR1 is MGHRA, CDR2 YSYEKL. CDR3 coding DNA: TGCACCAGCAGCCCAAGGGCCTATCAAGAGACCCAGTACTTC. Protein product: CTSSPRAYQETQYF.

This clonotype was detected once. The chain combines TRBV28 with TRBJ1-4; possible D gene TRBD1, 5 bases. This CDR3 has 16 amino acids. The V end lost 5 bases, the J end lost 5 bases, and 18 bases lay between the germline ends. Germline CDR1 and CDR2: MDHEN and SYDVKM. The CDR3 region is CASSLFRVGGNEKLFF. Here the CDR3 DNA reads TGTGCCAGCAGTCTATTCAGGGTGGGGGGGAATGAAAAACTGTTTTTT.

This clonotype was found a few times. The CDR3 DNA is TGCAGTGCCGGGCCCGGACTAGCGGGGCCTAATACGCAGTATTTT. Amino acid sequence: CSAGPGLAGPNTQYF. The chain joins TRBV20-1 to TRBJ2-3, with TRBD2 matching over 12 bases. The CDR3 extends over 15 amino acids. Germline V CDR1 and CDR2: DFQATT, SNEGSKA (reference sequence). J was trimmed by 7 bases and V by 6 bases; bases with no gene match: 11.

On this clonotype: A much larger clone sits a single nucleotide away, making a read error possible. The DNA of the CDR3 is TGTGCCAGCACTGCAGGGGTTCACACTGAAGTTTTCTTT. Its translation is CASTAGVHTEVFF. V usage is TRBV6-1 and J usage is TRBJ1-1, with D possibly being TRBD1 (6 bases). CDR1 and CDR2 from the germline V gene are MNHNS and SASEGT. This CDR3 spans 13 amino acids.